These 20 T cell receptor beta chains came from one sample sequenced in a study of blood T cell repertoires in COVID-19. The data were produced by immunoSEQ multiplex PCR, yet TCRdb's version contains in-frame clones alone and is incomplete. Of about 43,000 clones in the sample, approximately 90% were seen once. The sequenced sample was peripheral blood. These receptors were obtained from a man aged 55 to 70 with active COVID-19.

Only a few counts were recorded for this clone. This sequence joins TRBV5-4 and TRBJ1-2, with 8 nucleotides matching TRBD1. CDR1 is SGHNT and CDR2 is YYREEE in the germline V gene (reference sequence). The junction had 9 bases not matched to a gene; V was cut back by 4 bases and J by 7 bases. This CDR3 contains 14 residues. The CDR3 protein is CASSQRTGLIGYTF. In DNA form, the CDR3 reads TGTGCCAGCAGCCAAAGGACAGGGTTGATTGGCTACACCTTC.

As regards this clone: Its ends do not fully match the called genes, so a read error is possible. The same CDR3 also results from other DNA sequences found in this sample. The rearrangement uses TRBV10-3 and TRBJ1-1; D uncertain. Germline lookup yields CDR1 ENHRY and CDR2 SYGVKD. This CDR3 region has 12 residues. The CDR3 DNA sequence: TGTGCCATAAGTGGCGGGAACACTGAAGCTTTCTTT. Its translation is CAISGGNTEAFF.

The rearrangement links TRBV20-1 to TRBJ2-5; 9 bases fit TRBD1. Unmatched junction bases numbered 5, after V lost 3 bases and J lost 3 bases. Per the germline V gene, CDR1 is DFQATT and CDR2 is SNEGSKA (reference sequence). This CDR3 has 14 amino acids. The DNA of the CDR3 is TGCAGTGCTAGTCCCCGGGACAGGGAAGAGACCCAGTACTTC. Translated, it gives CSASPRDREETQYF.

The V and J genes are TRBV5-6 and TRBJ1-5, with TRBD1 matching over 8 bases. Looked up from germline, CDR1 is SGHDT and CDR2 is YYEEEE. The trim removed 3 bases at V and 6 bases at J, leaving 11 bases unmatched. The CDR3 sequence is 16 residues long. The CDR3: CASSYSGTGTGQPQHF. The CDR3 DNA follows: TGTGCCAGCAGCTATTCCGGGACAGGCACGGGTCAGCCCCAGCATTTT. Filled out from reference TRBV5-6 and TRBJ1-5, the complete variable domain reads DAGVTQSPTHLIKTRGQQVTLRCSPKSGHDTVSWYQQALGQGPQFIFQYYEEEERQRGNFPDRFSGHQFPNYSSELNVNALLLGDSALYLCASSYSGTGTGQPQHFGDGTRLSIL.

This clone has only one observation. The V gene is TRBV4-1, the J gene TRBJ1-1, with 10 bases aligning to TRBD1. Germline assignment: CDR1 MGHRA and CDR2 YSYEKL. CDR3 length: 19 residues. The ends lost 0 bases at V and 4 bases at J; junction bases unmatched: 14. The DNA for the CDR3 is TGCGCCAGCAGCCAAGAACTTTTCGGACAGGGGGATTGGAGCACTGAAGCTTTCTTT. Its protein is CASSQELFGQGDWSTEAFF.

The chain has TRBV5-6 and TRBJ2-7; 8 bases line up with TRBD1. Germline V gene data show CDR1 as SGHDT and CDR2 as YYEEEE. The length of the CDR3 is 16 residues. Losses at the gene ends were 4 bases for V and 4 bases for J; bases not matched to a gene: 13. CDR3 region: CASSPGTGKLGYEQYF. The CDR3 bases are TGTGCCAGCAGCCCAGGGACAGGAAAGTTGGGGTACGAGCAGTACTTC. Full variable domain (missing parts from reference TRBV5-6 and TRBJ2-7): DAGVTQSPTHLIKTRGQQVTLRCSPKSGHDTVSWYQQALGQGPQFIFQYYEEEERQRGNFPDRFSGHQFPNYSSELNVNALLLGDSALYLCASSPGTGKLGYEQYFGPGTRLTVT.

The chain combines TRBV4-3 with TRBJ1-3, with D hard to call. The germline V and J ends were trimmed by 1 base and 4 bases, with 11 bases remaining between them. CDR3 length: 15 amino acids. The germline CDR1 and CDR2 sequences are LGHNA and YSLEER. CDR3 nucleotide sequence: TGCGCCAGCAGCCAAGTGATCGCAGGCGGAAACACCATATATTTT. Its protein is CASSQVIAGGNTIYF.

V is TRBV4-1 and J is TRBJ2-1; D might be TRBD2 (5 bases). The germline V gene encodes CDR1 MGHRA and CDR2 YSYEKL. Trimming left V 0 bases short and J 9 bases short, with 15 bases between. The CDR3 covers 15 residues. The CDR3 loop is CASSQEEAALGEQFF. The CDR3 DNA reads as TGCGCCAGCAGCCAAGAGGAGGCGGCCTTAGGTGAGCAGTTCTTC.

The CDR3 DNA reads as TGTGCCATCAGTGAGTTAGAATCACCCCTCCACTTT. It yields the protein CAISELESPLHF. The chain is built from TRBV10-3 and TRBJ1-6; D remains ambiguous. The CDR3 is made up of 12 amino acids. Germline V gene sequence: CDR1 ENHRY, CDR2 SYGVKD. V dropped 1 base and J dropped 10 bases, with 5 bases sitting between them.

This sequence joins TRBV27 and TRBJ2-7; TRBD1 is a possible D gene (6 bases). The germline CDR1 and CDR2 sequences are MNHEY and SMNVEV (reference sequence). Trimming shortened V by 5 bases and J by 0 bases, and 17 bases separated the two germline ends. The CDR3 loop spans 16 amino acids. DNA of the CDR3: TGTGCCAGCAGTCTACAGGGTGGGGAACTCTCCTACGAGCAGTACTTC. This codes for CASSLQGGELSYEQYF.

As for this clone: One end of the junction varies from germline; a read error may be responsible. The chain links TRBV7-3 to TRBJ2-1, with 7 nucleotides matching TRBD2. There are 14 residues in the CDR3. The germline CDR1 and CDR2 sequences are SGHTA and FQGTGA. CDR3 amino acids: CASSLTPGLNEQFF. The CDR3 DNA sequence: TGTGCCAGCAGCCTAACACCGGGACTAAATGAGCAGTTCTTC.

V usage is TRBV12-3 or TRBV12-4 and J usage is TRBJ2-1; the D is unclear. V was clipped by 3 bases and J by 8 bases, with 8 bases between them. The CDR3 consists of 12 residues. CDR3 sequence: CASSFRYDEQFF. The CDR3 DNA sequence: TGTGCCAGCAGTTTCAGGTACGATGAGCAGTTCTTC.

The rearrangement links TRBV29-1 to TRBJ2-7; a possible D gene is TRBD1 (6 bases). With 7 bases removed from V and 3 bases from J, the gap between germline ends came to 19 bases. The germline V gene encodes CDR1 SQVTM and CDR2 ANQGSEA. This CDR3 has 14 residues. The CDR3 sequence is CSAVTGYGVYEQYF. The DNA for the CDR3 is TGCAGCGCCGTGACAGGCTACGGGGTCTACGAGCAGTACTTC.

The V and J genes are TRBV2 and TRBJ1-4, with D perhaps TRBD1 (6 bases). Germline values: CDR1 SNHLY, CDR2 FYNNEI. The CDR3 is made up of 14 amino acids. The V and J ends lost 6 bases and 3 bases respectively, with 11 bases between them. CDR3 nucleotides: TGTGCCAGCAGCGGCAGGGGAGCTAATGAAAAACTGTTTTTT. It translates to CASSGRGANEKLFF.

The chain couples TRBV5-6 to TRBJ1-4, with TRBD1 matching 7 bases. The CDR3 runs to 13 residues. Germline loops: CDR1 SGHDT, CDR2 YYEEEE. V shed 2 bases and J 8 bases; nucleotides not matched to a gene: 3. CDR3: CASSFTGEEKLFF. The DNA of the CDR3 is TGTGCCAGCAGCTTCACAGGGGAGGAAAAACTGTTTTTT.

The rearrangement joins TRBV2 to TRBJ2-3; 8 bases match TRBD2. The V and J ends lost 8 bases and 4 bases, in that order; junction bases with no gene match: 11. This CDR3 has 15 residues. Germline values: CDR1 SNHLY, CDR2 FYNNEI. Written as DNA, the CDR3 is TGTGCCAGCGCCCTCGGACTAGCATCCCCAGATACGCAGTATTTT. This sequence encodes CASALGLASPDTQYF. Together with reference TRBV2 and TRBJ2-3, the CDR3 gives the full variable domain: EPEVTQTPSHQVTQMGQEVILRCVPISNHLYFYWYRQILGQKVEFLVSFYNNEISEKSEIFDDQFSVERPDGSNFTLKIRSTKLEDSAMYFCASALGLASPDTQYFGPGTRLTVL.

The chain recombines TRBV9 with TRBJ2-7; 10 nucleotides line up with TRBD2. This CDR3 is 15 amino acids long. J gave up 1 base and V 3 bases, and 4 bases lay outside the gene matches. The germline CDR1 and CDR2 sequences are SGDLS and YYNGEE. The CDR3 coding sequence is TGTGCCAGCAGCGCAACTAGCGGGATTTCCTACGAGCAGTACTTC. It yields the protein CASSATSGISYEQYF.

This clone was recorded a few times. The gene calls are TRBV4-3 and TRBJ1-1; TRBD1 aligns across 7 bases. After removal of 0 bases from V and 4 bases from J, the junction contained 8 bases not matched to a gene. The CDR3 covers 16 residues. The germline CDR1 and CDR2 sequences are LGHNA and YSLEER. The CDR3 region has the DNA TGCGCCAGCAGCCAAGATATTCCAGGGGGAAGCACTGAAGCTTTCTTT. This sequence encodes CASSQDIPGGSTEAFF.

The chain combines TRBV30 with TRBJ1-3; D is perhaps TRBD1 (5 bases). CDR1 and CDR2 from the germline V gene are GTSNPN and SVGIG (reference sequence). The CDR3 is made up of 14 amino acids. V lost 0 bases and J 4 bases, leaving 10 bases between the germline ends. This chain's CDR3 is CAWSVMGGGNTIYF. The CDR3 DNA is TGTGCCTGGAGTGTCATGGGGGGAGGAAACACCATATATTTT.

The V call is TRBV6-2 or TRBV6-3, the J call TRBJ1-1; 11 bases map to TRBD1. The CDR3 is 15 amino acids. CDR1 and CDR2 from the germline V gene are MNHEY and SVGEGT. V trimming: 2 bases; J trimming: 5 bases; junction bases outside the gene matches: 4. CDR3 amino acids: CASSYRGTGGTEAFF. The CDR3 DNA sequence: TGTGCCAGCAGTTACCGGGGGACAGGGGGGACTGAAGCTTTCTTT.